These T cell receptor beta chains were read from a single sample in a study of blood T cells in healthy people across ages. TCRdb used MiXCR to reprocess the 5' RACE reads, holding one entry per CDR3 protein. Of 1.4 million or so distinct CDR3 sequences listed, roughly 43% were seen once; the top ten hold more than 4%. Sequencing was done on a sample of blood. The receptors were gathered from a young woman in good health. The CDR3 runs from the conserved cysteine through the conserved F or W. The D gene is left open where the match is weak. A clone size is listed for some rows: how often the clone was seen (once, few, many), or a class if it is expanded.

j_gene: TRBJ2-7
v_gene: TRBV7-8
abundance: .
d_gene: .
CDR3aa: CASSPKLGTYYEQYF
CDR3nt: TGTGCCAGCAGCCCAAAGCTCGGGACATACTACGAGCAGTACTTC

j_gene: TRBJ2-7
v_gene: TRBV3-1
abundance: once
d_gene: TRBD2
CDR3aa: CASSPRRAGAHSYEQYF
CDR3nt: TGTGCCAGCAGCCCCCGACGAGCGGGAGCGCACTCCTACGAGCAGTACTTC

j_gene: TRBJ1-5
v_gene: TRBV6-1
abundance: .
d_gene: TRBD1
CDR3aa: CASSAGGQGIISNQPQHF
CDR3nt: TGTGCCAGCAGCGCCGGGGGACAGGGGATTATTAGCAATCAGCCCCAGCATTTT

j_gene: TRBJ1-5
v_gene: TRBV20-1
abundance: .
d_gene: .
CDR3aa: CSAAPGGYSNQPQHF
CDR3nt: TGCAGTGCCGCCCCCGGGGGGTATAGCAATCAGCCCCAGCATTTT

j_gene: TRBJ2-7
v_gene: TRBV28
abundance: few
d_gene: .
CDR3aa: CASSVGGPSEQYF
CDR3nt: TGTGCCAGCAGTGTAGGTGGCCCCTCCGAGCAGTACTTC

j_gene: TRBJ1-5
v_gene: TRBV25-1
abundance: .
d_gene: .
CDR3aa: CASSEGLTGTKHF
CDR3nt: TGTGCCAGCAGTGAGGGATTAACCGGGACTAAGCATTTT

j_gene: TRBJ2-1
v_gene: TRBV6-5
abundance: .
d_gene: .
CDR3aa: CASSYSNSGVARVYNNEQFF
CDR3nt: TGTGCCAGCAGTTACTCGAACTCAGGGGTGGCAAGAGTTTACAACAATGAGCAGTTCTTC

j_gene: TRBJ2-7
v_gene: TRBV4-1
abundance: .
d_gene: .
CDR3aa: CASSQEYLRQTLQRYEQYF
CDR3nt: TGCGCCAGCAGCCAGGAATATCTCCGACAGACCCTCCAGAGATACGAGCAGTACTTC

j_gene: TRBJ2-1
v_gene: TRBV5-1
abundance: .
d_gene: .
CDR3aa: CASSLVAPQIDSYNEQFF
CDR3nt: TGCGCCAGCAGCTTGGTCGCGCCTCAGATAGACTCCTACAATGAGCAGTTCTTC

j_gene: TRBJ2-1
v_gene: TRBV29-1
abundance: .
d_gene: .
CDR3aa: CSARKGEQFF
CDR3nt: TGCAGCGCGCGAAAGGGTGAGCAGTTCTTC

j_gene: TRBJ2-3
v_gene: TRBV29-1
abundance: .
d_gene: TRBD1
CDR3aa: CSGIGTVSTDTQYF
CDR3nt: TGCAGTGGTATTGGGACAGTTAGCACAGATACGCAGTATTTT

j_gene: TRBJ2-1
v_gene: TRBV7-8
abundance: .
d_gene: .
CDR3aa: CAGSLGASYNEQFF
CDR3nt: TGTGCCGGCAGCTTAGGGGCTTCCTACAATGAGCAGTTCTTC

j_gene: TRBJ2-5
v_gene: TRBV6-5
abundance: .
d_gene: TRBD2
CDR3aa: CASSLSGGQWETQYF
CDR3nt: TGTGCCAGCAGCCTTAGCGGGGGCCAATGGGAGACCCAGTACTTC

j_gene: TRBJ2-7
v_gene: TRBV4-1
abundance: .
d_gene: TRBD1
CDR3aa: CASSQEDRVSDEQYF
CDR3nt: TGCGCCAGCAGCCAAGAAGACAGGGTAAGCGACGAGCAGTACTTC

j_gene: TRBJ2-7
v_gene: TRBV7-9
abundance: .
d_gene: TRBD2
CDR3aa: CASSLVGSGAPSYEQYF
CDR3nt: TGTGCCAGCAGCTTAGTGGGTAGCGGGGCTCCTTCCTACGAGCAGTACTTC

j_gene: TRBJ2-1
v_gene: TRBV5-1
abundance: few
d_gene: TRBD2
CDR3aa: CASSWGLADLGNEQFF
CDR3nt: TGCGCCAGCAGCTGGGGACTAGCGGACTTGGGGAATGAGCAGTTCTTC

j_gene: TRBJ1-4
v_gene: TRBV4-2
abundance: .
d_gene: .
CDR3aa: CASSQLTANEKLFF
CDR3nt: TGTGCCAGCAGCCAGTTGACGGCTAATGAAAAACTGTTTTTT

j_gene: TRBJ1-2
v_gene: TRBV7-2
abundance: .
d_gene: .
CDR3aa: CASSLNRESYGYTF
CDR3nt: TGTGCCAGCAGCTTAAACAGGGAGTCCTATGGCTACACCTTC

j_gene: TRBJ2-7
v_gene: TRBV7-9
abundance: few
d_gene: TRBD2
CDR3aa: CASRPGLAGFYEQYF
CDR3nt: TGTGCCAGCAGACCGGGACTAGCGGGATTTTACGAGCAGTACTTC

j_gene: TRBJ1-2
v_gene: TRBV12-3/TRBV12-4
abundance: .
d_gene: TRBD1
CDR3aa: CASSSQTGYGYTF
CDR3nt: TGTGCCAGCAGTTCACAGACAGGGTACGGCTACACCTTC

j_gene: TRBJ2-6
v_gene: TRBV7-2
abundance: few
d_gene: .
CDR3aa: CASSLVLLSGANVLTF
CDR3nt: TGTGCCAGCAGCTTAGTACTCCTCTCTGGGGCCAACGTCCTGACTTTC

j_gene: TRBJ2-1
v_gene: TRBV28
abundance: .
d_gene: .
CDR3aa: CASSTQLEFSYNEQFF
CDR3nt: TGTGCCAGCAGTACCCAACTAGAGTTCTCCTACAATGAGCAGTTCTTC

j_gene: TRBJ2-1
v_gene: TRBV5-1
abundance: .
d_gene: .
CDR3aa: CASSVGYEQFF
CDR3nt: TGCGCCAGCTCAGTGGGGTATGAGCAGTTCTTC

j_gene: TRBJ1-4
v_gene: TRBV20-1
abundance: .
d_gene: TRBD1
CDR3aa: CSTRGLSEKLFF
CDR3nt: TGCAGTACCAGGGGGTTGAGTGAAAAACTGTTTTTT

j_gene: TRBJ1-1
v_gene: TRBV20-1
abundance: .
d_gene: .
CDR3aa: CSADRDKSNTEAFF
CDR3nt: TGCAGTGCTGACCGGGACAAATCTAACACTGAAGCTTTCTTT

j_gene: TRBJ2-3
v_gene: TRBV7-8
abundance: .
d_gene: TRBD2
CDR3aa: CARSWTSGGPGDTQYF
CDR3nt: TGTGCCAGAAGCTGGACTAGCGGGGGCCCTGGGGATACGCAGTATTTT

j_gene: TRBJ1-1
v_gene: TRBV27
abundance: few
d_gene: .
CDR3aa: CASGQQMNTEAFF
CDR3nt: TGTGCCAGCGGCCAACAGATGAACACTGAAGCTTTCTTT

j_gene: TRBJ2-5
v_gene: TRBV29-1
abundance: few
d_gene: TRBD1
CDR3aa: CSGRGDRKSGETQYF
CDR3nt: TGCAGCGGACGAGGGGACAGAAAATCAGGGGAGACCCAGTACTTC

j_gene: TRBJ2-7
v_gene: TRBV5-6
abundance: .
d_gene: .
CDR3aa: CASSRDIPIYEQYF
CDR3nt: TGTGCCAGCAGCCGGGACATACCCATATACGAGCAGTACTTC

j_gene: TRBJ2-5
v_gene: TRBV29-1
abundance: .
d_gene: .
CDR3aa: CSVDGSHQETQYF
CDR3nt: TGCAGCGTTGACGGCAGCCACCAAGAGACCCAGTACTTC

j_gene: TRBJ2-7
v_gene: TRBV29-1
abundance: once
d_gene: .
CDR3aa: CSVRMSSYEQYF
CDR3nt: TGCAGCGTTCGGATGAGCTCCTACGAGCAGTACTTC

j_gene: TRBJ2-1
v_gene: TRBV29-1
abundance: once
d_gene: .
CDR3aa: CSVGAGVLMNNGQFF
CDR3nt: TGCAGCGTGGGAGCGGGTGTCCTTATGAACAATGGGCAGTTCTTC

j_gene: TRBJ1-2
v_gene: TRBV20-1
abundance: .
d_gene: TRBD1
CDR3aa: CSARTGRLTNYGYTF
CDR3nt: TGCAGTGCGAGGACAGGCAGACTAACTAACTATGGCTACACCTTC

j_gene: TRBJ2-3
v_gene: TRBV12-3/TRBV12-4
abundance: .
d_gene: .
CDR3aa: CASSPRLAPDTQYF
CDR3nt: TGTGCCAGCAGCCCACGGTTGGCACCAGATACGCAGTATTTT

j_gene: TRBJ1-4
v_gene: TRBV6-1
abundance: few
d_gene: .
CDR3aa: CAGRTATNEKLFF
CDR3nt: TGTGCCGGACGGACAGCAACTAATGAAAAACTGTTTTTT

j_gene: TRBJ2-1
v_gene: TRBV20-1
abundance: .
d_gene: .
CDR3aa: CSASWGRELNEQFF
CDR3nt: TGCAGTGCTTCCTGGGGTAGGGAGCTCAATGAGCAGTTCTTC

j_gene: TRBJ2-5
v_gene: TRBV12-3/TRBV12-4
abundance: .
d_gene: TRBD2
CDR3aa: CASSLMSSGGQETQYF
CDR3nt: TGTGCCAGCAGTTTAATGTCTAGCGGGGGCCAAGAGACCCAGTACTTC

j_gene: TRBJ2-1
v_gene: TRBV6-1
abundance: many
d_gene: TRBD2
CDR3aa: CASSVASGDYNEQFF
CDR3nt: TGTGCCAGCAGTGTTGCTAGCGGGGACTACAATGAGCAGTTCTTC

j_gene: TRBJ1-1
v_gene: TRBV20-1
abundance: .
d_gene: .
CDR3aa: CSARDWGGGAEAFF
CDR3nt: TGCAGTGCTAGAGATTGGGGAGGGGGGGCTGAAGCTTTCTTT

j_gene: TRBJ1-4
v_gene: TRBV7-8
abundance: .
d_gene: .
CDR3aa: CASATRANEKLFF
CDR3nt: TGTGCCAGCGCCACTAGGGCTAATGAAAAACTGTTTTTT

j_gene: TRBJ2-4
v_gene: TRBV6-1
abundance: .
d_gene: TRBD2
CDR3aa: CASQGLAGDGERVRQYF
CDR3nt: TGTGCCAGCCAGGGCCTAGCGGGAGATGGGGAGAGAGTAAGGCAGTACTTC

j_gene: TRBJ2-1
v_gene: TRBV7-2
abundance: .
d_gene: TRBD2
CDR3aa: CASSLAGTSGSNEQFF
CDR3nt: TGTGCCAGCAGCTTGGCTGGGACTAGCGGGAGTAATGAGCAGTTCTTC

j_gene: TRBJ2-1
v_gene: TRBV9
abundance: .
d_gene: .
CDR3aa: CASGLRDASYNEQFF
CDR3nt: TGTGCCAGCGGCCTCCGGGACGCTTCCTACAATGAGCAGTTCTTC

j_gene: TRBJ2-7
v_gene: TRBV29-1
abundance: few
d_gene: .
CDR3aa: CSVATAEQYF
CDR3nt: TGCAGCGTTGCAACAGCCGAGCAGTACTTC

j_gene: TRBJ2-7
v_gene: TRBV6-1
abundance: .
d_gene: .
CDR3aa: CASSEAWSGYEQYF
CDR3nt: TGTGCCAGCAGTGAAGCCTGGAGCGGGTACGAGCAGTACTTC

j_gene: TRBJ1-1
v_gene: TRBV18
abundance: .
d_gene: .
CDR3aa: CASSPHPTVNTEAFF
CDR3nt: TGTGCCAGCTCGCCTCATCCAACAGTTAACACTGAAGCTTTCTTT

j_gene: TRBJ1-2
v_gene: TRBV11-2
abundance: .
d_gene: .
CDR3aa: CASTLRGAEPNYGYTF
CDR3nt: TGTGCCAGCACCCTTAGGGGAGCAGAGCCTAACTATGGCTACACCTTC

j_gene: TRBJ2-5
v_gene: TRBV20-1
abundance: many
d_gene: .
CDR3aa: CSASLSETQYF
CDR3nt: TGCAGTGCTTCCCTTAGTGAGACCCAGTACTTC

j_gene: TRBJ2-3
v_gene: TRBV10-3
abundance: .
d_gene: .
CDR3aa: CAIGGTEADTQYF
CDR3nt: TGTGCCATTGGAGGCACCGAGGCAGATACGCAGTATTTT

j_gene: TRBJ1-2
v_gene: TRBV18
abundance: few
d_gene: .
CDR3aa: CASSPRAGKDGYTF
CDR3nt: TGTGCCAGCTCACCAAGGGCAGGGAAGGATGGCTACACCTTC

j_gene: TRBJ2-7
v_gene: TRBV5-1
abundance: once
d_gene: TRBD1
CDR3aa: CASSPRRTGSSYEQYF
CDR3nt: TGCGCCAGCAGCCCCCGGAGGACAGGGAGCTCCTACGAGCAGTACTTC

j_gene: TRBJ1-4
v_gene: TRBV4-3
abundance: few
d_gene: .
CDR3aa: CASSHGNNRRGANEKLFF
CDR3nt: TGCGCCAGCAGCCATGGAAATAACAGGAGGGGGGCGAATGAAAAACTGTTTTTT